This passage covers 26 T cell receptor beta chains from one sample sequenced in a study of cytomegalovirus exposure and HLA in healthy donors. Use of 60 Vbeta and 13 Jbeta primers characterized the PCR. Profiling relied on immunoSEQ multiplex PCR, and the TCRdb table lists in-frame clones only, not all of them. The table shows under 150,000 clones, with 70% to 85% occurring only once. The sample was PBMCs. The origin of the receptors is a boy aged 5 to 17 in good health and CMV-seronegative.

V is TRBV6-4 and J is TRBJ2-1; TRBD1 agrees at 11 bases. The CDR3 extends over 16 amino acids. The germline gives CDR1 MRHNA, CDR2 SNTAGT. J gave up 7 bases and V 4 bases, and 9 bases lay outside the gene matches. CDR3 DNA sequence: TGTGCCAGCAGTGGCCACCCGGGACAGGGGGGTAATGAGCAGTTCTTC. Protein sequence: CASSGHPGQGGNEQFF.

V gene TRBV29-1 combines with J gene TRBJ2-7, with D perhaps TRBD1 (6 bases). This CDR3 contains 12 residues. Per germline, CDR1 SQVTM and CDR2 ANQGSEA. V gave up 8 bases and J gave up 0 bases, with 11 bases separating them. CDR3 in amino acids: CSIRTDSYEQYF. DNA of the CDR3: TGCAGCATTCGGACAGACTCCTACGAGCAGTACTTC.

The rearrangement uses TRBV7-9 and TRBJ2-2; 8 bases align to TRBD1. J gave up 4 bases and V 4 bases, and 17 bases lay outside the gene matches. The CDR3 spans 19 residues. The V gene's germline CDR1 is SEHNR and CDR2 FQNEAQ (reference sequence). The CDR3 region has the DNA TGTGCCAGCAGCTCCACATTGGCCGACAGGGGCGGCTTCACCGGGGAGCTGTTTTTT. It is translated as CASSSTLADRGGFTGELFF. The full variable domain, rest sourced from reference TRBV7-9 and TRBJ2-2, is DTGVSQNPRHKITKRGQNVTFRCDPISEHNRLYWYRQTLGQGPEFLTYFQNEAQLEKSRLLSDRFSAERPKGSFSTLEIQRTEQGDSAMYLCASSSTLADRGGFTGELFFGEGSRLTVL.

V and J are TRBV18 and TRBJ2-5; 7 bases match TRBD2. Trimming removed 3 bases from V and 4 bases from J; junction bases left unmatched: 8. The CDR3 is 15 amino acids. Germline V CDR1 and CDR2: KGHSH, LQKENI. The CDR3 sequence is CASSPRGTPGETQYF. CDR3 sequence (DNA): TGTGCCAGCTCACCGCGGGGGACTCCAGGAGAGACCCAGTACTTC.

The gene calls are TRBV6-5 and TRBJ2-2; TRBD2 is a possible D gene (5 bases). The CDR3 runs 15 residues. Per germline, CDR1 MNHEY and CDR2 SVGAGI. V shed 4 bases and J shed 2 bases, with 11 bases lying between them. The CDR3 DNA is TGTGCCAGCAGTTTACTCGGGATCAACACCGGGGAGCTGTTTTTT. Translation: CASSLLGINTGELFF.

The chain is built from TRBV18 and TRBJ2-1, with 8 bases fitting TRBD2. Germline-derived CDR1 and CDR2 are KGHSH and LQKENI. This CDR3 comprises 15 residues. V gave up 0 bases and J gave up 9 bases; unmatched junction bases: 7. CDR3 sequence: CASSPPAGGASEQFF. CDR3 nucleotides: TGTGCCAGCTCACCACCGGCGGGGGGTGCTTCTGAGCAGTTCTTC.

The chain employs TRBV6-5 and TRBJ1-5; tentatively, D is TRBD1 (6 bases). CDR3 length equals 12 residues. Germline CDR1 and CDR2: MNHEY and SVGAGI. Trimming took 5 bases from V and 12 from J, leaving 14 bases between them. The CDR3 DNA reads TGTGCCAGCAGTCCAGGGGACGGCATCCAGCATTTT. Protein product: CASSPGDGIQHF.

V usage is TRBV4-3 and J usage is TRBJ2-1; a possible D gene is TRBD2 (6 bases). Germline-derived CDR1 and CDR2 are LGHNA and YSLEER. V lost 0 bases and J 9 bases, leaving 18 bases between the germline ends. There are 16 residues in the CDR3. The CDR3 nucleotides are TGCGCCAGCAGCCAAGACGCACCGGGAGTCATCGGTGAGCAGTTCTTC. Residues: CASSQDAPGVIGEQFF.

J is TRBJ2-7 and V is TRBV7-9, with 11 bases identical to TRBD1. Per the germline V gene, CDR1 is SEHNR and CDR2 is FQNEAQ (reference sequence). The ends lost 5 bases at V and 5 bases at J; junction bases unmatched: 8. This CDR3 region has 15 residues. This CDR3 is CASSRKGQGVDEQYF. The CDR3 nucleotides are TGTGCCAGCAGCCGAAAGGGACAGGGGGTCGACGAGCAGTACTTC.

V and J are TRBV30 and TRBJ2-4, with no clear D. Germline V gene sequence: CDR1 GTSNPN, CDR2 SVGIG (reference sequence). CDR3 length: 13 amino acids. Trimming cost V 0 bases and J 6 bases, with 9 bases left between them. The CDR3 bases are TGTGCCTGGAGTGTACAGAATCCAAACATTCAGTACTTC. It codes for CAWSVQNPNIQYF.

V and J are TRBV5-1 and TRBJ2-5; no clear D gene. The V gene lost 0 bases and the J gene lost 3 bases, with 9 bases spanning the gap. CDR1 is SGHRS, CDR2 YFSETQ, per germline. The CDR3 totals 14 residues. The CDR3 DNA follows: TGCGCCAGCAGCTTGGAAGCTCGGGAAGAGACCCAGTACTTC. This sequence encodes CASSLEAREETQYF.

The chain combines TRBV7-8 with TRBJ1-1, with D perhaps TRBD1 (5 bases). The CDR3 is made up of 16 amino acids. The germline V gene encodes CDR1 SGHVS and CDR2 FQNEAQ. Trimming took 1 base from V and 2 from J, leaving 14 bases between them. The CDR3, as DNA: TGTGCCAGCAGCTTAGGGGGGGGGTACGGAAACACTGAAGCTTTCTTT. The encoded protein is CASSLGGGYGNTEAFF.

This clone was counted a few times. J is TRBJ1-2 and V is TRBV4-3; D uncertain. Trimming shortened V by 1 base and J by 8 bases, and 14 bases separated the two germline ends. The CDR3 is 14 amino acids. Germline V gene lookup returns CDR1 LGHNA and CDR2 YSLEER. This chain's CDR3 is CASSQGGNLLGYTF. CDR3 DNA sequence: TGCGCCAGCAGCCAAGGAGGGAATTTGTTGGGCTACACCTTC.

The rearrangement joins TRBV18 to TRBJ1-1, with TRBD1 identical over 9 bases. CDR1 is KGHSH and CDR2 is LQKENI in the germline V gene. This CDR3 has 15 residues. With 3 bases clipped from V and 1 base from J, the junction kept 3 bases outside the gene matches. The CDR3 DNA reads as TGTGCCAGCTCACCGGGACAGGGCTCGAACACTGAAGCTTTCTTT. Protein sequence: CASSPGQGSNTEAFF.

V gene TRBV18 combines with J gene TRBJ2-3, with 7 bases identical to TRBD2. Germline values: CDR1 KGHSH, CDR2 LQKENI. Unmatched junction bases numbered 10, after V lost 6 bases and J lost 4 bases. This CDR3 has 15 residues. For the CDR3, the DNA is TGTGCCAGCTCGCCGGGACTAATCCTCTCAGATACGCAGTATTTT. Its protein is CASSPGLILSDTQYF.

J is TRBJ2-2 and V is TRBV4-3; a possible D gene is TRBD1 (5 bases). The V and J ends lost 0 bases and 6 bases respectively, with 5 bases between them. The CDR3 is 13 amino acids. Germline V gene lookup returns CDR1 LGHNA and CDR2 YSLEER. DNA of the CDR3: TGCGCCAGCAGCCAAGAGGGGCCCGGGGAGCTGTTTTTT. It codes for CASSQEGPGELFF.

V is TRBV7-9 and J is TRBJ1-2; 8 nucleotides match TRBD1. Germline CDR1 reads SEHNR; CDR2 reads FQNEAQ (reference sequence). The V and J ends lost 5 bases and 4 bases, in that order; junction bases with no gene match: 6. This CDR3 is 14 amino acids long. The CDR3 nucleotides read TGTGCCAGCAGCCCCGACAGGGGATTCTATGGCTACACCTTC. Its translation is CASSPDRGFYGYTF.

The chain combines TRBV2 with TRBJ1-2, with D possibly matching TRBD1 (5 bases). The V gene lost 4 bases and the J gene lost 0 bases, with 6 bases spanning the gap. There are 13 residues in the CDR3. Germline CDR1 SNHLY, CDR2 FYNNEI. This CDR3 reads CASSGRANYGYTF. CDR3 coding DNA: TGTGCCAGCAGTGGCAGGGCTAACTATGGCTACACCTTC.

The J gene is TRBJ1-3, the V gene TRBV6-1; D is perhaps TRBD1 (6 bases). V was trimmed by 1 base and J by 0 bases, leaving 13 bases between them. The V gene's germline CDR1 is MNHNS and CDR2 SASEGT. The CDR3 is 17 residues long. This chain's CDR3 is CASSEGTTGSSGNTIYF. CDR3 nucleotides: TGTGCCAGCAGTGAAGGTACAACAGGGAGCTCTGGAAACACCATATATTTT.

This chain uses TRBV30 with TRBJ2-6, with 11 bases that match TRBD1. CDR3 size: 16 residues. The J segment lost 0 bases and the V segment lost 5 bases, leaving 3 bases of the junction unmatched. The germline V gene encodes CDR1 GTSNPN and CDR2 SVGIG (reference sequence). The CDR3 region has the DNA TGTGCCTGGGGAGGGACAGGGGGCTCTGGGGCCAACGTCCTGACTTTC. Translating it yields CAWGGTGGSGANVLTF.

This chain joins TRBV13 and TRBJ2-7; D is possibly TRBD1 (5 bases). Per germline, CDR1 PRHDT and CDR2 FYEKMQ (reference sequence). The V end lost 1 base, the J end lost 0 bases, and 19 bases lay between the germline ends. The CDR3 runs to 18 residues. CDR3 bases: TGTGCCAGCAGCTTAGTGGGCTCAGGGCGTCGGAGCTCCTACGAGCAGTACTTC. It yields the protein CASSLVGSGRRSSYEQYF.

The CDR3 sequence is CASSATSGGAETQYF. The CDR3 nucleotides read TGTGCCAGCAGTGCCACTAGCGGGGGGGCAGAGACCCAGTACTTC. This chain uses TRBV6-1 with TRBJ2-5; the match to TRBD2 covers 13 bases. Losses at the gene ends were 4 bases for V and 4 bases for J; bases not matched to a gene: 3. Germline loops: CDR1 MNHNS, CDR2 SASEGT. The CDR3 has 15 amino acids.

A single count supports this clone. This chain links TRBV7-2 with TRBJ2-1, with D maybe TRBD1 (5 bases). V was pared by 1 base and J by 0 bases, with 7 bases between. This CDR3 spans 15 amino acids. Germline assignment: CDR1 SGHTA and CDR2 FQGNSA. The CDR3 nucleotides are TGTGCCAGCAGCTTAGTGCAGGGCTCCTACAATGAGCAGTTCTTC. This translates into CASSLVQGSYNEQFF.

This chain uses TRBV11-2 with TRBJ1-6, with D perhaps matching TRBD1 (5 bases). The CDR3 runs to 14 residues. Germline CDR1 reads SGHAT; CDR2 reads FQNNGV. V lost 2 bases, J lost 9 bases, and 11 bases lay in between. The CDR3 DNA reads TGTGCCAGCAGCTTATACAGGACGAGTTCACCCCTCCACTTT. Protein sequence: CASSLYRTSSPLHF.

This chain uses TRBV9 with TRBJ1-2, with TRBD1 matching 8 bases. The length of the CDR3 is 15 residues. Per the germline V gene, CDR1 is SGDLS and CDR2 is YYNGEE. V lost 0 bases to trimming and J lost 1 base; unmatched junction nucleotides: 2. DNA for the CDR3: TGTGCCAGCAGCGTAGCTGGGACAGGTAACTATGGCTACACCTTC. It codes for CASSVAGTGNYGYTF. The whole variable domain, remainder taken from reference TRBV9 and TRBJ1-2, is DSGVTQTPKHLITATGQRVTLRCSPRSGDLSVYWYQQSLDQGLQFLIQYYNGEERAKGNILERFSAQQFPDLHSELNLSSLELGDSALYFCASSVAGTGNYGYTFGSGTRLTVV.

This chain links TRBV5-6 with TRBJ2-5; D is unresolved. The V gene's germline CDR1 is SGHDT and CDR2 YYEEEE. The CDR3 contains 15 residues. Deletions cut 0 bases from V and 2 bases from J, with 11 bases between. CDR3 sequence reads: CASSLGEIPQETQYF. CDR3 in DNA: TGTGCCAGCAGCTTGGGCGAGATCCCGCAAGAGACCCAGTACTTC. The full variable domain, with the rest looked up from reference TRBV5-6 and TRBJ2-5, is DAGVTQSPTHLIKTRGQQVTLRCSPKSGHDTVSWYQQALGQGPQFIFQYYEEEERQRGNFPDRFSGHQFPNYSSELNVNALLLGDSALYLCASSLGEIPQETQYFGPGTRLLVL.